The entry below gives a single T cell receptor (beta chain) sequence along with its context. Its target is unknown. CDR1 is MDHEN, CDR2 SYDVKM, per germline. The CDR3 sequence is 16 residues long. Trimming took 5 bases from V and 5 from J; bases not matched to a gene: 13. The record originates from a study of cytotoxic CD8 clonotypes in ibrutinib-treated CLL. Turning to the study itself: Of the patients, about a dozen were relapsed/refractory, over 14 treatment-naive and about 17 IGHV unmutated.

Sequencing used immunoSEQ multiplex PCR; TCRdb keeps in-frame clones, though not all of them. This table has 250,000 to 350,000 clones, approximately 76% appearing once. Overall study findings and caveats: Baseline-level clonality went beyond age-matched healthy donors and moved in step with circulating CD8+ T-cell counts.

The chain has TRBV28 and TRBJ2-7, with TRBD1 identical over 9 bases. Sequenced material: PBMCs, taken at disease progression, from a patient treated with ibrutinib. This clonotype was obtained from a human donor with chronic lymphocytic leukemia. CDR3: CASSAPGQGSGHEQYF. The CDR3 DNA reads TGTGCCAGCAGTGCGCCGGGACAGGGTAGCGGCCACGAGCAGTACTTC.